These 26 T cell receptor beta chains came from one sample sequenced in a study of blood T cell repertoires in COVID-19. Data came from immunoSEQ multiplex PCR; TCRdb stores just in-frame clones and leaves some out. The repertoire holds around 130,000 clones, with 84% as singletons. The sample consisted of peripheral blood. All receptors come from a human donor in a cohort sampled during active COVID-19.

The V and J genes are TRBV3-1 (or the pseudogene TRBV3-2) and TRBJ2-3, with 7 bases that match TRBD1. V lost 4 bases to trimming and J lost 0 bases; unmatched junction nucleotides: 7. The germline CDR1 and CDR2 sequences are LGHDT and YNNKEL (reference sequence). CDR3 size: 16 residues. The CDR3 protein is CASSPTGTPSTDTQYF. As DNA, the CDR3 is TGTGCCAGCAGCCCGACAGGGACCCCTAGCACAGATACGCAGTATTTT.

J is TRBJ2-3 and V is TRBV2; a weak D match, TRBD2 (6 bases). The V gene's germline CDR1 is SNHLY and CDR2 FYNNEI. CDR3 length: 14 residues. V was clipped by 6 bases and J by 7 bases, with 17 bases between them. CDR3 coding DNA: TGTGCCAGCAGAAGGGGAGGCGGGGACCATACGCAGTATTTT. It is translated as CASRRGGGDHTQYF. The full variable domain, its missing parts supplied by reference TRBV2 and TRBJ2-3, is EPEVTQTPSHQVTQMGQEVILRCVPISNHLYFYWYRQILGQKVEFLVSFYNNEISEKSEIFDDQFSVERPDGSNFTLKIRSTKLEDSAMYFCASRRGGGDHTQYFGPGTRLTVL.

The genes are TRBV7-9 and TRBJ2-1, with 7 bases lining up with TRBD2. The CDR3 loop spans 13 amino acids. From germline, CDR1 is SEHNR and CDR2 FQNEAQ (reference sequence). V trimming: 6 bases; J trimming: 8 bases; junction bases outside the gene matches: 7. CDR3 bases: TGTGCCAGCAGGGGGAGGGTAGGTGATGAGCAGTTCTTC. Protein sequence: CASRGRVGDEQFF.

The V call is TRBV3-1 (or the pseudogene TRBV3-2), the J call TRBJ1-2; 8 bases match TRBD1. Germline V gives CDR1 LGHDT, CDR2 YNNKEL (reference sequence). This CDR3 is 15 amino acids long. Losses at the gene ends were 1 base for V and 5 bases for J; bases not matched to a gene: 6. The DNA of the CDR3 is TGTGCCAGCAGCCAAGTTCCAGGGGGCACATATGGCTACACCTTC. Translated: CASSQVPGGTYGYTF.

This chain links TRBV18 with TRBJ1-6; D is unresolved. Germline CDR1 and CDR2: KGHSH and LQKENI. Trimming shortened V by 2 bases and J by 3 bases, and 8 bases separated the two germline ends. The CDR3 consists of 15 residues. CDR3 sequence: CASSPNQNYNSPLHF. CDR3 DNA sequence: TGTGCCAGCTCACCAAACCAGAACTATAATTCACCCCTCCACTTT. Full variable domain (outside the CDR3, taken from reference TRBV18 and TRBJ1-6): NAGVMQNPRHLVRRRGQEARLRCSPMKGHSHVYWYRQLPEEGLKFMVYLQKENIIDESGMPKERFSAEFPKEGPSILRIQQVVRGDSAAYFCASSPNQNYNSPLHFGNGTRLTVT.

The chain carries TRBV4-1 and TRBJ2-1; the D is unclear. This CDR3 has 14 amino acids. Germline V gives CDR1 MGHRA, CDR2 YSYEKL. V shed 4 bases and J shed 3 bases, with 10 bases lying between them. The CDR3 sequence: CASSPPPYYNEQFF. The CDR3 DNA reads TGCGCCAGCAGCCCCCCGCCCTACTACAATGAGCAGTTCTTC.

The chain couples TRBV5-1 to TRBJ2-3; 8 bases fit TRBD2. Per germline, CDR1 SGHRS and CDR2 YFSETQ. This CDR3 is 13 amino acids long. Trimming cost V 3 bases and J 6 bases; bases outside gene matches: 3. The CDR3 loop reads CASSSRGGDTQYF. CDR3 in DNA: TGCGCCAGCAGCTCCCGGGGGGGGGATACGCAGTATTTT.

The genes are TRBV9 and TRBJ1-3; D unclear. The CDR3 runs 13 residues. Germline V gene lookup returns CDR1 SGDLS and CDR2 YYNGEE. V was shortened by 1 base and J by 4 bases, with 6 bases between the two germline ends. This CDR3 is CASSVPPGNTIYF. CDR3 in DNA: TGTGCCAGCAGCGTACCCCCGGGAAACACCATATATTTT.

This chain links TRBV30 with TRBJ1-1, with D possibly TRBD1 on 5 matching bases. Trimming removed 4 bases from V and 5 bases from J, with 17 bases in between. Germline values: CDR1 GTSNPN, CDR2 SVGIG (reference sequence). The CDR3 sequence is 14 residues long. CDR3 residues: CAWTPGGVSTEAFF. The CDR3 DNA sequence: TGTGCCTGGACCCCAGGAGGGGTGAGTACTGAAGCTTTCTTT.

The chain joins TRBV5-1 to TRBJ1-6; no definite D call. The CDR3 consists of 15 residues. V lost 2 bases and J lost 11, with 17 bases in between. Germline CDR1 SGHRS, CDR2 YFSETQ. The CDR3, as DNA: TGCGCCAGCAGCTTAATGTCGGACGGGAATACACCCCTCCACTTT. Amino acid sequence: CASSLMSDGNTPLHF.

This chain joins TRBV7-9 and TRBJ2-7, with D possibly TRBD2 on 6 matching bases. The germline CDR1 and CDR2 sequences are SEHNR and FQNEAQ (reference sequence). V was cut by 3 bases and J by 0 bases, with 9 bases left in between. This CDR3 region has 14 residues. CDR3 nucleotides: TGTGCCAGCAGCTTTGGAGGGATCTCCTACGAGCAGTACTTC. Its translation is CASSFGGISYEQYF.

This clone has a single count. The CDR3 spells CASSQDRDRVSAEAFF. The CDR3, as DNA: TGTGCCAGCAGCCAAGACCGGGACAGGGTTTCAGCTGAAGCTTTCTTT. The chain is built from TRBV3-1 (or the pseudogene TRBV3-2) and TRBJ1-1, with 9 bases aligning to TRBD1. CDR3 length equals 16 residues. CDR1 is LGHDT and CDR2 is YNNKEL in the germline V gene (reference sequence). V trimming: 0 bases; J trimming: 6 bases; junction bases outside the gene matches: 8.

This clone was seen only once. This chain connects TRBV11-2 to TRBJ2-5, with a possible D match to TRBD1 (6 bases). The V end lost 3 bases, the J end lost 5 bases, and 16 bases lay between the germline ends. The germline CDR1 and CDR2 sequences are SGHAT and FQNNGV. The length of the CDR3 is 15 residues. The CDR3 coding sequence is TGTGCCAGCAGCTTGGACATTGGGGGCGGGGAGACCCAGTACTTC. Its protein product is CASSLDIGGGETQYF.

CDR3 DNA sequence: TGTGCCAGCAGTGAGCGGGGGTTTGCGCAGTATTTT. Protein product: CASSERGFAQYF. The chain uses TRBV2 and TRBJ2-3, with TRBD2 identical over 7 bases. The CDR3 is made up of 12 amino acids. Germline lookup yields CDR1 SNHLY and CDR2 FYNNEI. Trimming at V came to 3 bases and at J to 10 bases, leaving 4 bases not matched to a gene.

This chain joins TRBV5-1 and TRBJ1-1; the match to TRBD1 covers 8 bases. V shed 3 bases, J shed 2 bases, and the junction held 3 bases outside the gene matches. The germline gives CDR1 SGHRS, CDR2 YFSETQ. The CDR3 runs to 14 residues. The CDR3 DNA reads as TGCGCCAGCAGCTCGGGACAGGTTAACACTGAAGCTTTCTTT. Translation: CASSSGQVNTEAFF.

The chain is built from TRBV6-1 and TRBJ2-3; 8 bases line up with TRBD2. There are 19 residues in the CDR3. V was pared by 1 base and J by 0 bases, with 12 bases of the junction left unmatched. Per germline, CDR1 MNHNS and CDR2 SASEGT. This chain's CDR3 is CASSEEWGSGVPSTDTQYF. Written as DNA, the CDR3 is TGTGCCAGCAGTGAAGAGTGGGGTAGCGGGGTACCTAGCACAGATACGCAGTATTTT.

The chain is built from TRBV29-1 and TRBJ1-1, with D uncertain. In germline, CDR1 is SQVTM, CDR2 ANQGSEA. The CDR3 runs 19 residues. V was clipped by 1 base and J by 11 bases, with 35 bases between them. The CDR3 DNA is TGCAGCGTTGAAGGTCTCGATCCACTAAGCAGGAGAGGAGGCCTCGGGGCTTTCTTT. The encoded protein is CSVEGLDPLSRRGGLGAFF.

The CDR3 loop is CATSLGGATEQYF. CDR3 nucleotides: TGTGCCACCTCCCTCGGGGGAGCAACCGAGCAGTACTTC. The rearrangement uses TRBV10-3 and TRBJ2-7; tentative D call: TRBD2 (6 bases). Trimming removed 10 bases at V and 6 bases at J, with 19 bases between. The CDR3 totals 13 residues. Germline V gives CDR1 ENHRY, CDR2 SYGVKD.

V usage is TRBV2 and J usage is TRBJ2-3, with 13 nucleotides matching TRBD2. J lost 4 bases, V lost 8 bases, and 9 bases had no gene match. CDR1 SNHLY and CDR2 FYNNEI come from the germline V gene. This CDR3 region has 16 residues. CDR3 in DNA: TGTGCCAGCTCCCCAGGACTAGCGGGGGCCCCAGATACGCAGTATTTT. It translates to CASSPGLAGAPDTQYF.

V and J are TRBV5-4 and TRBJ2-4; 9 nucleotides line up with TRBD1. CDR1 SGHNT and CDR2 YYREEE come from the germline V gene (reference sequence). After removal of 3 bases from V and 1 base from J, the junction contained 11 bases not matched to a gene. This CDR3 spans 18 amino acids. As DNA, the CDR3 is TGTGCCAGCAGCTGGGGACAGGGTAGGTCGACCGCCAAAAACATTCAGTACTTC. It specifies CASSWGQGRSTAKNIQYF.

The genes are TRBV9 and TRBJ2-1, with 10 bases aligning to TRBD2. Germline values: CDR1 SGDLS, CDR2 YYNGEE. V trimming: 0 bases; J trimming: 15 bases; junction bases outside the gene matches: 9. This CDR3 spans 14 amino acids. Written as DNA, the CDR3 is TGTGCCAGCAGCGTAGACCCAGCGGGGGGGCCTGGGTTCTTC. Translation: CASSVDPAGGPGFF.

This chain uses TRBV7-9 with TRBJ1-1; D may be TRBD1 (6 bases). Per the germline V gene, CDR1 is SEHNR and CDR2 is FQNEAQ (reference sequence). This CDR3 has 13 residues. Trimming pared 8 bases from V and 3 bases from J, leaving 13 bases between. The CDR3 nucleotides read TGTGCCAGCGAAAGACAGGCCCACACTGAAGCTTTCTTT. This encodes CASERQAHTEAFF.

This clone was detected only once. This chain uses TRBV25-1 with TRBJ1-5; maybe TRBD1 (5 bases). Between the trimmed V and J ends, which lost 2 bases and 3 bases, there was a span of 8 bases. The germline V gene has CDR1 MGHDK and CDR2 SYGVNS. There are 14 residues in the CDR3. CDR3 bases: TGTGCCAGCAGTGAAGTGGGGCTCAATCAGCCCCAGCATTTT. It yields the protein CASSEVGLNQPQHF.

The rearrangement uses TRBV2 and TRBJ1-2, with D possibly TRBD1 on 5 matching bases. This CDR3 contains 13 residues. Germline V lookup: CDR1 SNHLY, CDR2 FYNNEI. The ends were cut back, 6 bases at V and 5 bases at J, with 13 bases in the middle. CDR3 DNA sequence: TGTGCCAGCAGCCAGACAGATGTGTATGGCTACACCTTC. This codes for CASSQTDVYGYTF.

Only one count was recorded for this clone. The chain carries TRBV21-1 and TRBJ1-5; the table's D call, TRBD1, has no DNA check behind it. TRBV21-1 is shown as a pseudogene. The CDR3 is 15 amino acids. CDR3 sequence (DNA): TGTGCCAGCAGCAAGGACCAGGGAAGCAATCAGCCCCAGCATTTT. Encoded protein: CASSKDQGSNQPQHF.

The CDR3 sequence is CASSRQGATGELFF. In DNA, the CDR3 is TGCGCCAGCAGCCGACAGGGAGCCACCGGGGAGCTGTTTTTT. The chain employs TRBV4-1 and TRBJ2-2, with 7 bases aligning to TRBD1. The V and J ends lost 4 bases and 4 bases, in that order; junction bases with no gene match: 3. The CDR3 sequence is 14 residues long. CDR1 is MGHRA and CDR2 is YSYEKL in the germline V gene.